Each of the 20 T cell receptor beta chains below was sequenced from the same sample in a study of control samples from healthy donors and cancer patients. The repertoire was sequenced with immunoSEQ multiplex PCR; TCRdb's copy has only in-frame clones and lacks some. The sample gives 70,000 to 85,000 clones, 70% to 85% of which show up once; roughly 10% is in the top ten. The sequencing input was PBMCs. These receptors all come from a man in his 60s with head and neck cancer.

V and J are TRBV27 and TRBJ2-3; 7 nucleotides match TRBD2. With 8 bases clipped from V and 6 bases from J, the junction kept 11 bases outside the gene matches. CDR1 is MNHEY, CDR2 SMNVEV, per germline (reference sequence). There are 14 residues in the CDR3. The CDR3 DNA reads TGTGCCAGCTCTAGCGGCAATCGGGGGGATACGCAGTATTTT. It specifies CASSSGNRGDTQYF.

This clone was counted between two and nine times. V gene TRBV5-5 combines with J gene TRBJ2-5, with D possibly TRBD1 on 5 matching bases. V gave up 4 bases and J gave up 3 bases, with 16 bases separating them. Germline CDR1 reads SGHKS; CDR2 reads YYEKEE (reference sequence). The CDR3 is 15 residues long. For the CDR3, the DNA is TGTGCCAGCAGCCGCGAGGCGACAGTGAAAGAGACCCAGTACTTC. Protein sequence: CASSREATVKETQYF.

CDR3 protein: CASSPPNKGRNEQFF. The CDR3 DNA is TGTGCCAGCTCACCACCGAATAAAGGGCGGAATGAGCAGTTCTTC. J is TRBJ2-1 and V is TRBV18, with no clear D. CDR3 length: 15 residues. Germline CDR1 and CDR2: KGHSH and LQKENI. Trimming removed 0 bases from V and 7 bases from J, with 13 bases in between.

V usage is TRBV7-5 and J usage is TRBJ2-1; the table's D gene call, TRBD2, was not cross checked with the DNA. TRBV7-5 is described as a pseudogene. This CDR3 is 19 amino acids long. DNA of the CDR3: TGTATCAGAAGCCAGATACTAGCGGGAGGGCCGGAAGCAACACATGAGCAGTTCTTC. This translates into CIRSQILAGGPEATHEQFF.

V and J are TRBV5-4 and TRBJ1-1, with D uncertain. This CDR3 contains 14 residues. Germline V gene data show CDR1 as SGHNT and CDR2 as YYREEE (reference sequence). CDR3: CASRGLGVNTEAFF. The CDR3 bases are TGTGCGAGCCGGGGATTAGGCGTGAACACTGAAGCTTTCTTT.

The chain combines TRBV5-4 with TRBJ2-1; TRBD1 might be the D (6 bases). CDR1 and CDR2 from the germline V gene are SGHNT and YYREEE (reference sequence). The CDR3 sequence is 14 residues long. The ends were cut back, 3 bases at V and 4 bases at J, with 11 bases in the middle. CDR3 sequence: CASSYPTGYNEQFF. CDR3 sequence (DNA): TGTGCCAGCAGCTACCCTACAGGGTACAATGAGCAGTTCTTC. The complete variable domain, with remaining parts taken from reference TRBV5-4 and TRBJ2-1, reads ETGVTQSPTHLIKTRGQQVTLRCSSQSGHNTVSWYQQALGQGPQFIFQYYREEENGRGNFPPRFSGLQFPNYSSELNVNALELDDSALYLCASSYPTGYNEQFFGPGTRLTVL.

The chain combines TRBV6-6 with TRBJ1-5; D is ambiguous. This CDR3 has 12 amino acids. V lost 0 bases, J lost 11 bases, and 8 bases lay in between. In germline, CDR1 is MNHNY, CDR2 SVGAGI (reference sequence). The chain's CDR3 is CASSYSFTTQHF. CDR3 coding DNA: TGTGCCAGCAGTTACTCATTTACCACCCAGCATTTT.

This clone appeared a few times. This chain uses TRBV19 with TRBJ2-7; 7 bases are shared with TRBD1. CDR3 length: 13 residues. CDR1 is LNHDA and CDR2 is SQIVND in the germline V gene (reference sequence). With V trimmed by 7 bases and J by 7 bases, 10 bases remained unmatched. The CDR3 sequence is CASTDRQGREQYF. CDR3 sequence (DNA): TGTGCCAGTACCGACCGACAGGGTAGGGAGCAGTACTTC. Using reference TRBV19 and TRBJ2-7 for the parts outside the CDR3, the full variable domain is DGGITQSPKYLFRKEGQNVTLSCEQNLNHDAMYWYRQDPGQGLRLIYYSQIVNDFQKGDIAEGYSVSREKKESFPLTVTSAQKNPTAFYLCASTDRQGREQYFGPGTRLTVT.

This clone was seen only a few times. The V gene is TRBV5-1, the J gene TRBJ1-6; 8 bases line up with TRBD1. J was trimmed by 7 bases and V by 4 bases; bases with no gene match: 13. CDR1 is SGHRS and CDR2 is YFSETQ in the germline V gene. This CDR3 has 17 residues. CDR3 sequence (DNA): TGCGCCAGCAGCCGGGAAACAGGGGGATACGGGAATTCACCCCTCCACTTT. The encoded protein is CASSRETGGYGNSPLHF.

The chain combines TRBV27 with TRBJ2-7; 8 nucleotides match TRBD1. V trimming: 4 bases; J trimming: 0 bases; junction bases outside the gene matches: 2. The CDR3 runs to 14 residues. CDR1 is MNHEY, CDR2 SMNVEV, per germline (reference sequence). The CDR3 DNA follows: TGTGCCAGCAGTTACGACAGGGGCTCCTACGAGCAGTACTTC. This encodes CASSYDRGSYEQYF.

The chain recombines TRBV7-9 with TRBJ2-1; TRBD1 matches at 7 bases. The germline gives CDR1 SEHNR, CDR2 FQNEAQ (reference sequence). There are 13 residues in the CDR3. With V trimmed by 4 bases and J by 10 bases, 7 bases remained unmatched. The chain's CDR3 is CASSSTGVREQFF. DNA of the CDR3: TGTGCCAGCAGCTCAACAGGGGTTCGAGAGCAGTTCTTC.

The chain employs TRBV4-1 and TRBJ2-1; no definite D call. Per germline, CDR1 MGHRA and CDR2 YSYEKL. Trimming left V 0 bases short and J 6 bases short, with 12 bases between. This CDR3 has 15 amino acids. CDR3 in amino acids: CASSQEVGLSNEQFF. The CDR3 DNA is TGCGCCAGCAGCCAAGAGGTAGGGCTGTCCAATGAGCAGTTCTTC.

The chain carries TRBV5-6 and TRBJ2-3; D is ambiguous. CDR3 length: 13 amino acids. Germline V lookup: CDR1 SGHDT, CDR2 YYEEEE. V was pared by 4 bases and J by 11 bases, with 17 bases between. CDR3 loop: CASSPLESAMQYF. CDR3 sequence (DNA): TGTGCCAGCAGCCCTCTGGAGTCGGCAATGCAGTATTTT. Using reference TRBV5-6 and TRBJ2-3 for the parts outside the CDR3, the full variable domain is DAGVTQSPTHLIKTRGQQVTLRCSPKSGHDTVSWYQQALGQGPQFIFQYYEEEERQRGNFPDRFSGHQFPNYSSELNVNALLLGDSALYLCASSPLESAMQYFGPGTRLTVL.

The CDR3 sequence: CAWRGQNSNQPQHF. CDR3 bases: TGTGCCTGGAGGGGGCAGAATAGCAATCAGCCCCAGCATTTT. This chain joins TRBV30 and TRBJ1-5, with D possibly TRBD1 on 5 matching bases. The V end lost 3 bases, the J end lost 0 bases, and 9 bases lay between the germline ends. Per germline, CDR1 GTSNPN and CDR2 SVGIG (reference sequence). This CDR3 is built from 14 residues.

J is TRBJ2-1 and V is TRBV30, with TRBD2 matching 10 bases. Unmatched junction bases numbered 19, after V lost 2 bases and J lost 0 bases. Germline V gene lookup returns CDR1 GTSNPN and CDR2 SVGIG (reference sequence). The CDR3 is 21 residues long. CDR3 DNA: TGTGCCTGGAGTACGCTCCAATTTCGGACTAGCGGTTCGAGCTCCTACAATGAGCAGTTCTTC. Translated, it gives CAWSTLQFRTSGSSSYNEQFF.

In regard to this clone: The same CDR3 is also encoded by other DNA sequences in this sample. This rearrangement joins TRBV2 to TRBJ2-3; TRBD2 might be the D (5 bases). The CDR3 loop spans 12 amino acids. In germline, CDR1 is SNHLY, CDR2 FYNNEI. V dropped 7 bases and J dropped 4 bases, with 9 bases sitting between them. The CDR3, as DNA: TGTGCCAGCACGAGGGAGTCAGATACGCAGTATTTT. This translates into CASTRESDTQYF.

The chain is built from TRBV7-2 and TRBJ1-5; D is unresolved. Per germline, CDR1 SGHTA and CDR2 FQGNSA. The CDR3 totals 16 residues. The V end was cut by 5 bases, the J end by 2 bases, with 16 bases between. The CDR3 bases are TGTGCCAGCAGCCCCGGCGCACCCACAGGCAATCAGCCCCAGCATTTT. Translated, it gives CASSPGAPTGNQPQHF.

The chain has TRBV27 and TRBJ2-7, with TRBD1 matching 8 bases. V was clipped by 6 bases and J by 2 bases; unmatched bases: 9. The CDR3 is 15 residues long. CDR1 and CDR2 (germline): MNHEY, SMNVEV (reference sequence). CDR3 protein: CASSPNRGATYEQYF. In DNA, the CDR3 is TGTGCCAGCAGCCCTAACAGGGGGGCTACCTACGAGCAGTACTTC.

This chain uses TRBV24-1 with TRBJ1-1; 8 bases are a match to TRBD1. Trimming removed 4 bases from V and 6 bases from J; junction bases left unmatched: 6. Germline CDR1 KGHDR, CDR2 SFDVKD. This CDR3 region has 14 residues. CDR3 sequence: CATSDTDRVSEAFF. As DNA, the CDR3 is TGTGCCACCAGTGACACGGACAGGGTATCTGAAGCTTTCTTT.

The J gene is TRBJ2-7, the V gene TRBV3-1 (or the pseudogene TRBV3-2), with 9 nucleotides matching TRBD2. The length of the CDR3 is 16 residues. Unmatched junction bases numbered 10, after V lost 4 bases and J lost 3 bases. Germline loops: CDR1 LGHDT, CDR2 YNNKEL (reference sequence). Written as DNA, the CDR3 is TGTGCCAGCAGCCCAATAAAGGGGCGGGAGGGCTACGAGCAGTACTTC. It encodes CASSPIKGREGYEQYF.